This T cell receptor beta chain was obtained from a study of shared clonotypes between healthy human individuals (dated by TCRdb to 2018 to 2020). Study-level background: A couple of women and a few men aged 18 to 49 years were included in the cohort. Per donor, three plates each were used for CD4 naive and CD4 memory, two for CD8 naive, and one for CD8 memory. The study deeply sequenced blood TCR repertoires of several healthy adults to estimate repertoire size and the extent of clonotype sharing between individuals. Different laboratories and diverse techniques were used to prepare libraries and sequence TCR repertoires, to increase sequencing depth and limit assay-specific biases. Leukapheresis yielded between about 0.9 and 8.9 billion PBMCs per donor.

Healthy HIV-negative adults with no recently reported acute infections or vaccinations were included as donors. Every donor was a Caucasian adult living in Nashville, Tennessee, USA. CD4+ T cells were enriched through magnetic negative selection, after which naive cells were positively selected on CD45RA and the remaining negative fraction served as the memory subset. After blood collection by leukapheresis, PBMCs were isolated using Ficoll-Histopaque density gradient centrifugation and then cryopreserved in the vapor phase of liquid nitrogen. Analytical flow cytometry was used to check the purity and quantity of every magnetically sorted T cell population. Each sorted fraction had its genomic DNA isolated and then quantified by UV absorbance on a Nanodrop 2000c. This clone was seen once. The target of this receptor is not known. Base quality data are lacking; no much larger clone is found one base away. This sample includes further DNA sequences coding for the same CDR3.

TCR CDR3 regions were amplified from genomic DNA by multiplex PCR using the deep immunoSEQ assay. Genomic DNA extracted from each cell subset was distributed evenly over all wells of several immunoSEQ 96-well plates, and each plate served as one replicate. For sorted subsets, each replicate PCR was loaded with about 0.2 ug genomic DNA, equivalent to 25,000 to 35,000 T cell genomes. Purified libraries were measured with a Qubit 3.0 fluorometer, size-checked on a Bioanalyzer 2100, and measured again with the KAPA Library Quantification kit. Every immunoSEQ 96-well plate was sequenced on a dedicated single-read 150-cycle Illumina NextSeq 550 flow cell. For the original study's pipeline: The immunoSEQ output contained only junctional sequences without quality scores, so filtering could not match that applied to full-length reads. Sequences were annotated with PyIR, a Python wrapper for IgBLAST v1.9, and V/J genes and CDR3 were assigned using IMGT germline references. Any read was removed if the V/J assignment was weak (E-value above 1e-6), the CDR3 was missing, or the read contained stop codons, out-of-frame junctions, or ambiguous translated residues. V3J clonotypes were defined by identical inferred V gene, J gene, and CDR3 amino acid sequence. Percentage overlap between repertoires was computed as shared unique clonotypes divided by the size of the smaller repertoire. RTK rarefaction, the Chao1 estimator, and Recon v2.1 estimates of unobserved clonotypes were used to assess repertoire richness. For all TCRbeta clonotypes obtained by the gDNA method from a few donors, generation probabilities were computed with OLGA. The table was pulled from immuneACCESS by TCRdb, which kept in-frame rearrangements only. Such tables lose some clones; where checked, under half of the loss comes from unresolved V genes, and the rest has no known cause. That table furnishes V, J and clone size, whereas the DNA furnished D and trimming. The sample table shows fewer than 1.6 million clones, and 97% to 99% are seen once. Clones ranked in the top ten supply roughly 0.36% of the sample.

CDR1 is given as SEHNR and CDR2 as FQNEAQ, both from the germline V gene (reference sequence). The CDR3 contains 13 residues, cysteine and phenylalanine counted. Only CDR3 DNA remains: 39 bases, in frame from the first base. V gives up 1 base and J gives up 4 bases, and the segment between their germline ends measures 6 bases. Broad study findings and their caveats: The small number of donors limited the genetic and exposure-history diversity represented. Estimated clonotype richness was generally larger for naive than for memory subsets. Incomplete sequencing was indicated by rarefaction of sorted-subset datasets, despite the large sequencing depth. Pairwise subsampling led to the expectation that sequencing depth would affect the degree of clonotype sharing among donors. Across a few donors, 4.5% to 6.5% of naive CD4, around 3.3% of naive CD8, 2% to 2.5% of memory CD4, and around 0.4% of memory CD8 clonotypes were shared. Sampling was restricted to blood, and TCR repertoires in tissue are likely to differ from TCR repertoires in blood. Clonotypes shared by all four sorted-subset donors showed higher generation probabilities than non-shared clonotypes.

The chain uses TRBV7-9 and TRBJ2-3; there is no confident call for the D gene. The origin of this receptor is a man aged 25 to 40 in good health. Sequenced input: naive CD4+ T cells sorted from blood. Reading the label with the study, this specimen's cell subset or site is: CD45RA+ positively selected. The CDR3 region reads CASSLGTADTQYF. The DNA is TGTGCCAGCAGCTTAGGTACGGCAGATACGCAGTATTTT.